One and the same sample provided the 18 T cell receptor beta chains below, sequenced in a study of T cell clonality in common variable immunodeficiency. Here immunoSEQ multiplex PCR was the method, and the copy in TCRdb shows in-frame clones only, minus some. The sample shows 40,000 to 65,000 clones, none of them appearing just once. The sample taken for sequencing was peripheral blood mononuclear cells. These receptor sequences come from a person aged 18 to 70 in good health.

This clone came up a few times. The read ends 3 residues before the CDR3 terminus; that terminus is restored from the germline J gene. The gene calls are TRBV7-8 and TRBJ2-7, with D possibly being TRBD2 (5 bases). V lost 5 bases and J 4 bases, leaving 15 bases between the germline ends. Germline V gene lookup returns CDR1 SGHVS and CDR2 FQNEAQ. The length of the CDR3 is 14 residues. The CDR3 loop reads CASSPSGINYEQYF. The DNA read from the CDR3 is TGTGCCAGCAGCCCTTCGGGGATCAATTACGAG. Based on the CDR3 plus reference TRBV7-8 and TRBJ2-7, the full variable domain is GAGVSQSPRYKVAKRGQDVALRCDPISGHVSLFWYQQALGQGPEFLTYFQNEAQLDKSGLPSDRFFAERPEGSVSTLKIQRTQQEDSAVYLCASSPSGINYEQYFGPGTRLTVT.

On this clone: The read finishes 3 residues shy of the CDR3 end, and the germline J gene is used to complete it. V and J are TRBV6-1 and TRBJ2-7; D might be TRBD2 (6 bases). Trimming pared 2 bases from V and 2 bases from J, leaving 10 bases between. This CDR3 spans 14 amino acids. Germline loops: CDR1 MNHNS, CDR2 SASEGT. The CDR3 reads CASSERRVPYEQYF. The covered CDR3 bases are TGTGCCAGCAGTGAAAGGAGGGTTCCCTACGAG.

This clone came up many times. Read coverage stops 3 residues before the CDR3 terminus; the germline J gene supplies the remainder. J is TRBJ2-5 and V is TRBV10-1; TRBD2 matches at 11 bases. CDR1 is WNHNN, CDR2 SYGVQD, per germline (reference sequence). Trimming at V came to 7 bases and at J to 3 bases, leaving 1 base not matched to a gene. CDR3 size: 13 residues. The DNA read from the CDR3 is TGCGCCAGCATTAGCGGGAGGGAAGAGACC. Translating gives CASISGREET. The whole CDR3 protein reads CASISGREETQYF.

In its sample, this clone was seen a few times. The CDR3 extends 3 residues past the end of the read, so its final part is completed from the germline J gene. Other DNA sequences in the same sample also yield this CDR3. V is TRBV18 and J is TRBJ1-3, with TRBD1 identical over 7 bases. V lost 2 bases to trimming and J lost 4 bases; unmatched junction nucleotides: 5. This CDR3 region has 15 residues. The germline V gene has CDR1 KGHSH and CDR2 LQKENI. The covered CDR3 bases are TGTGCCAGCTCACCAGACAGGGTTGGCGGAAACACC. Its translation is CASSPDRVGGNT. The whole CDR3 reads CASSPDRVGGNTIYF.

As concerns this clone: The CDR3 end is not reached by the read, which stops 3 residues before it; the germline J gene fills it in. V and J are TRBV10-3 and TRBJ2-1; the D is unclear. CDR1 and CDR2 from the germline V gene are ENHRY and SYGVKD. The ends were cut back, 6 bases at V and 7 bases at J, with 7 bases in the middle. The CDR3 spans 11 residues. The sequenced CDR3 bases are TGTGCCATCAGAGAAGGGAATGAG. Protein sequence: CAIREGNE. The entire CDR3 protein is CAIREGNEQFF.

Comments on this clone: The read gets to within 3 residues of the CDR3 end, and the germline J gene fills in the rest. The chain couples TRBV2 to TRBJ2-7; D might be TRBD1 (5 bases). Trimming removed 4 bases at V and 0 bases at J, with 19 bases between. In germline, CDR1 is SNHLY, CDR2 FYNNEI. The CDR3 totals 17 residues. Incomplete CDR3 DNA: TGTGCCAGCAGTGCTCAGGACACGGTCTCCCCCTCCTACGAG. Translated, it gives CASSAQDTVSPSYE. The CDR3 in its entirety is CASSAQDTVSPSYEQYF.

This clone was seen a few times. The read ends 3 residues shy of where the CDR3 ends; the end is completed using the germline J gene. The rearrangement links TRBV7-9 to TRBJ1-1; D ambiguous. Germline CDR1 reads SEHNR; CDR2 reads FQNEAQ (reference sequence). This CDR3 is 13 amino acids long. V lost 1 base to trimming and J lost 5 bases, with 8 bases between them. The sequenced part of the CDR3 DNA is TGTGCCAGCAGCTTAGGTGGGCAGACTGAA. Translating it yields CASSLGGQTE. The CDR3 in full is CASSLGGQTEAFF.

This clone was detected only a few times. The observed sequence ends 3 residues before the CDR3 terminus, with the missing tail filled in from the germline J gene. This chain uses TRBV18 with TRBJ1-2; weak D call: TRBD1 (5 bases). This CDR3 spans 14 amino acids. Germline V CDR1 and CDR2: KGHSH, LQKENI. The CDR3 loop is CASSPEAGPYDYTF. The part of the CDR3 DNA that was read is TGTGCCAGCTCACCGGAAGCGGGACCCTACGAC.

At least ten counts were recorded for this clone. The read ends 3 residues shy of where the CDR3 ends; the end is completed using the germline J gene. The chain couples TRBV4-2 to TRBJ2-7; D not resolved. Trimming stripped 4 bases from V and 0 bases from J, with 10 bases between. Germline V gives CDR1 LGHNA, CDR2 YNFKEQ. The CDR3 extends over 14 amino acids. This CDR3 is CASSPLVGSYEQYF. The DNA read from the CDR3 is TGTGCCAGCAGCCCCCTGGTCGGCTCCTACGAG.

Ten or more counts support this clone. The read terminates 3 residues before the CDR3 end, so the remaining end is supplied by the germline J gene. The same CDR3 can be traced to other DNA sequences in this sample. The V and J genes are TRBV7-9 and TRBJ1-3, with TRBD1 matching over 8 bases. The junction had 11 bases not matched to a gene; V was cut back by 5 bases and J by 8 bases. Per the germline V gene, CDR1 is SEHNR and CDR2 is FQNEAQ (reference sequence). The CDR3 covers 15 residues. The covered CDR3 bases are TGTGCCAGCAGCCCATACAGGGGGAATTTGGACACC. Translating it yields CASSPYRGNLDT. The CDR3 in its entirety is CASSPYRGNLDTIYF.

Of note for this clone: The read halts 3 residues ahead of the CDR3 end, with the missing end drawn from the germline J gene. The chain is built from TRBV19 and TRBJ1-2, with a tentative D call TRBD1 (6 bases). Germline V gene sequence: CDR1 LNHDA, CDR2 SQIVND (reference sequence). This CDR3 comprises 16 residues. The sequenced CDR3 bases are TGTGCCAGTAGTGGCACCGGGACAACTACTTCCTACGAC. Translating it yields CASSGTGTTTSYD. The full CDR3 reads CASSGTGTTTSYDYTF.

Many counts were recorded for this clone. The read falls 3 residues short of the CDR3 end, and the missing part is taken from the germline J gene. This sequence joins TRBV7-9 and TRBJ2-7, with no clear D. The V end lost 2 bases, the J end lost 0 bases, and 11 bases lay between the germline ends. Germline loops: CDR1 SEHNR, CDR2 FQNEAQ (reference sequence). The CDR3 covers 15 residues. Here the CDR3 reads CASSLFGGRSYEQYF. CDR3 DNA (partial): TGTGCCAGCAGCTTATTTGGCGGTCGCTCCTACGAG.

This clone was found many times. The read ends 3 residues before the CDR3 terminus; that terminus is restored from the germline J gene. The genes are TRBV5-1 and TRBJ2-7; TRBD2 is a possible D gene (5 bases). Looked up from germline, CDR1 is SGHRS and CDR2 is YFSETQ. Trimming removed 3 bases from V and 6 bases from J, with 10 bases in between. The CDR3 totals 12 residues. The sequenced part of the CDR3 DNA is TGCGCCAGCAGCTCCTCTAGCCTCGAG. This gives the protein CASSSSSLE. The whole CDR3 sequence reads CASSSSSLEQYF.

This clone was counted only a few times. The CDR3: CASRGTGKNSPLHF. The DNA read from the CDR3 is TGTGCCAGCAGGGGGACAGGAAAGAATTCACCC. The rearrangement joins TRBV2 to TRBJ1-6, with 8 bases identical to TRBD1. The CDR3 extends 3 residues past the end of the read, so its final part is completed from the germline J gene. The CDR3 covers 14 residues. V was pared by 6 bases and J by 7 bases, with 5 bases of the junction left unmatched. CDR1 and CDR2 from the germline V gene are SNHLY and FYNNEI.

This clone was seen more than once but under ten times. The read terminates 3 residues ahead of where the CDR3 ends, so the germline J gene completes it. The rearrangement uses TRBV20-1 and TRBJ2-3; possible D gene TRBD1, 6 bases. The CDR3 loop spans 13 amino acids. Germline assignment: CDR1 DFQATT and CDR2 SNEGSKA (reference sequence). Trimming shortened V by 5 bases and J by 1 base, and 10 bases separated the two germline ends. The CDR3 DNA, read in part, is TGCAGTGCTCGCCGGACAGGCACAGATACG. This sequence encodes CSARRTGTDT. The CDR3, in full, reads CSARRTGTDTQYF.

This clone has at least ten counts. The CDR3 end is not reached by the read, which stops 3 residues before it; the germline J gene fills it in. This chain joins TRBV20-1 and TRBJ1-2; the D is unclear. The V gene's germline CDR1 is DFQATT and CDR2 SNEGSKA (reference sequence). The CDR3 sequence is 13 residues long. The germline V and J ends were trimmed by 0 bases and 7 bases, with 12 bases remaining between them. The DNA read from the CDR3 is TGCAGTGCTAGAGATAGCTTGAAAGGTGGC. As protein: CSARDSLKGG. The CDR3 as a whole reads CSARDSLKGGYTF.

This clone has ten or more counts. CDR3 amino acids: CATNRGGSLEKLFF. The DNA read from the CDR3 is TGTGCCACCAATCGCGGGGGTTCGTTGGAAAAA. This chain connects TRBV13 to TRBJ1-4, with D possibly being TRBD1 (5 bases). The CDR3 is cut off 3 residues early in the read; its end comes from the germline J gene. This CDR3 is built from 14 residues. Germline V lookup: CDR1 PRHDT, CDR2 FYEKMQ (reference sequence). Trimming cost V 10 bases and J 8 bases, with 20 bases left between them.

In its sample, this clone was seen many times. Coverage ceases 3 residues before the CDR3 finishes, and the germline J gene fills in the end. V usage is TRBV6-4 and J usage is TRBJ2-1, with a weak D call TRBD1 (6 bases). The CDR3 totals 15 residues. The germline CDR1 and CDR2 sequences are MRHNA and SNTAGT. Trimming stripped 5 bases from V and 0 bases from J, with 11 bases between. Here the CDR3 reads CASSTDRSSYNEQFF. The DNA read from the CDR3 is TGTGCCAGCAGTACCGACAGGAGCTCCTACAATGAG.